These 28 T cell receptor beta chains came from one sample sequenced in a study of T cell changes during pregnancy in multiple sclerosis. TCRdb's copy holds only in-frame clones and misses some; the assay was immunoSEQ multiplex PCR. The sample consists of around 57,000 clones, roughly 91% of them appearing once. Sample: peripheral blood, taken in the third trimester of pregnancy. These receptors all stem from a female donor in good health, enrolled as a control in a pregnancy study.

In this sample, this clone turned up a few times. The V and J genes are TRBV30 and TRBJ1-1, with D uncertain. The CDR3 runs 11 residues. The germline V and J ends were trimmed by 7 bases and 1 base, with 7 bases remaining between them. Per germline, CDR1 GTSNPN and CDR2 SVGIG (reference sequence). The CDR3: CASDTNTEAFF. The CDR3 nucleotides are TGTGCCTCTGACACGAACACTGAAGCTTTCTTT.

This sequence joins TRBV5-6 and TRBJ1-2; D is perhaps TRBD1 (6 bases). CDR3 size: 16 residues. Trimming cost V 0 bases and J 5 bases, with 17 bases left between them. Looked up from germline, CDR1 is SGHDT and CDR2 is YYEEEE. The DNA for the CDR3 is TGTGCCAGCAGCTTGGGGGACGGGACACCTCTTTATGGCTACACCTTC. Its protein product is CASSLGDGTPLYGYTF.

The CDR3 bases are TGTGCCAGCAGCTTAACCCCGGGACAGGGGTTCGATCAGCCCCAGCATTTT. This sequence encodes CASSLTPGQGFDQPQHF. The chain recombines TRBV5-5 with TRBJ1-5; 10 bases align to TRBD1. The CDR3 is 17 residues long. Trimming removed 2 bases from V and 5 bases from J; junction bases left unmatched: 10. Germline CDR1 SGHKS, CDR2 YYEKEE (reference sequence).

The chain employs TRBV27 and TRBJ2-7; TRBD1 matches at 7 bases. Germline V gene lookup returns CDR1 MNHEY and CDR2 SMNVEV (reference sequence). There are 15 residues in the CDR3. V lost 4 bases and J lost 6; bases outside the gene matches: 12. CDR3 protein: CASSWGRQGNREQYF. CDR3 DNA: TGTGCCAGCAGTTGGGGCCGACAGGGAAACCGCGAGCAGTACTTC.

V gene TRBV6-5 combines with J gene TRBJ2-3, with D maybe TRBD2 (6 bases). The germline gives CDR1 MNHEY, CDR2 SVGAGI. V was cut by 3 bases and J by 1 base, with 11 bases left in between. This CDR3 has 15 residues. Written as DNA, the CDR3 is TGTGCCAGCAGTTATATTTTAGCGGGCACAGATACGCAGTATTTT. It is translated as CASSYILAGTDTQYF.

The chain joins TRBV11-2 to TRBJ2-7; a weak D match, TRBD1 (5 bases). Trimming took 4 bases from V and 6 from J, leaving 16 bases between them. The length of the CDR3 is 14 residues. Germline-derived CDR1 and CDR2 are SGHAT and FQNNGV. CDR3 sequence: CASSSLGESVEQYF. The CDR3 DNA follows: TGTGCCAGCAGCTCCTTAGGGGAATCGGTCGAGCAGTACTTC.

The chain employs TRBV27 and TRBJ2-3, with a possible D match to TRBD1 (5 bases). The V end lost 7 bases, the J end lost 3 bases, and 23 bases lay between the germline ends. The germline V gene has CDR1 MNHEY and CDR2 SMNVEV (reference sequence). This CDR3 spans 17 amino acids. The DNA of the CDR3 is TGTGCCAGCAAAACTAAACTCCAGGGTATCCCAACAGATACGCAGTATTTT. Its protein product is CASKTKLQGIPTDTQYF.

At least ten counts were recorded for this clone. V is TRBV30 and J is TRBJ2-2; TRBD2 aligns across 9 bases. The V gene's germline CDR1 is GTSNPN and CDR2 SVGIG (reference sequence). The CDR3 has 14 amino acids. J lost 3 bases, V lost 1 base, and 0 bases had no gene match. The CDR3 bases are TGTGCCTGGAGTGGGACTAGCGACACCGGGGAGCTGTTTTTT. This codes for CAWSGTSDTGELFF.

The chain uses TRBV5-6 and TRBJ2-1; 10 bases line up with TRBD1. The length of the CDR3 is 17 residues. Germline V lookup: CDR1 SGHDT, CDR2 YYEEEE. V was pared by 4 bases and J by 0 bases, with 7 bases of the junction left unmatched. CDR3 residues: CASSAWTGGYSYNEQFF. The CDR3 nucleotides read TGTGCCAGCAGCGCATGGACAGGGGGTTACTCCTACAATGAGCAGTTCTTC.

This rearrangement joins TRBV6-6 to TRBJ2-7; D might be TRBD2 (6 bases). CDR3 length: 15 residues. Germline loops: CDR1 MNHNY, CDR2 SVGAGI (reference sequence). The V end was cut by 7 bases, the J end by 3 bases, with 19 bases between. The CDR3 spells CASTPLARDSYEQYF. DNA for the CDR3: TGTGCCAGCACCCCCCTCGCGCGGGATAGCTACGAGCAGTACTTC.

The J gene is TRBJ2-7, the V gene TRBV5-1; possible D gene TRBD1, 6 bases. The CDR3 runs to 12 residues. Germline lookup yields CDR1 SGHRS and CDR2 YFSETQ. Trimming left V 0 bases short and J 6 bases short, with 7 bases between. The CDR3 region is CASSLAGAEQYF. The CDR3 coding sequence is TGCGCCAGCAGCTTGGCAGGGGCCGAGCAGTACTTC.

This clone was found once. This rearrangement joins TRBV7-9 to TRBJ2-3, with a possible D match to TRBD2 (5 bases). V was trimmed by 2 bases and J by 0 bases, leaving 12 bases between them. Germline lookup yields CDR1 SEHNR and CDR2 FQNEAQ (reference sequence). This CDR3 spans 16 amino acids. The DNA for the CDR3 is TGTGCCAGCAGCTTAAAGGAAGCGGCTAGCACAGATACGCAGTATTTT. Translation gives CASSLKEAASTDTQYF.

The chain joins TRBV7-9 to TRBJ2-2, with TRBD2 matching 9 bases. Germline lookup yields CDR1 SEHNR and CDR2 FQNEAQ (reference sequence). CDR3 size: 16 residues. Trimming cost V 5 bases and J 7 bases; bases outside gene matches: 11. The CDR3 DNA sequence: TGTGCCAGCAGCCCGGGACTAGCTGGTTCGGTCGGGGAGCTGTTTTTT. Translation: CASSPGLAGSVGELFF.

This sequence joins TRBV5-4 and TRBJ2-1; 9 bases match TRBD2. CDR1 is SGHNT, CDR2 YYREEE, per germline (reference sequence). CDR3 size: 16 residues. V dropped 5 bases and J dropped 6; count of bases not matched to a gene: 12. This chain's CDR3 is CASSWRASGILNEQFF. The CDR3 DNA reads TGTGCCAGCAGTTGGAGGGCTAGCGGGATACTCAATGAGCAGTTCTTC. The full variable domain, in which reference TRBV5-4 and TRBJ2-1 provide the parts outside the CDR3, is ETGVTQSPTHLIKTRGQQVTLRCSSQSGHNTVSWYQQALGQGPQFIFQYYREEENGRGNFPPRFSGLQFPNYSSELNVNALELDDSALYLCASSWRASGILNEQFFGPGTRLTVL.

The V gene is TRBV11-2, the J gene TRBJ1-2, with no clear D. CDR1 SGHAT and CDR2 FQNNGV come from the germline V gene. The V and J ends lost 2 bases and 0 bases respectively, with 19 bases between them. The CDR3 is 18 amino acids. The CDR3 DNA reads TGTGCCAGCAGCTTAAATGCTGACCGCGGGAACTCTAACTATGGCTACACCTTC. Translating it yields CASSLNADRGNSNYGYTF.

CDR3 nucleotide sequence: TGTGCCAGCAGTTACCCCGGCCGCCAGGGGACTGAAGCTTTCTTT. This codes for CASSYPGRQGTEAFF. The genes are TRBV6-5 and TRBJ1-1; a weak D match, TRBD1 (6 bases). Germline V gene data show CDR1 as MNHEY and CDR2 as SVGAGI. The CDR3 spans 15 residues. Trimming took 2 bases from V and 5 from J, leaving 15 bases between them.

The chain uses TRBV12-5 and TRBJ2-3; D unresolved. Germline V gene sequence: CDR1 LGHNT, CDR2 FRNRAP. CDR3 size: 13 residues. V shed 2 bases and J shed 2 bases, with 5 bases lying between them. The CDR3 reads CASGLTITDTQYF. DNA of the CDR3: TGTGCTAGTGGTTTGACTATCACAGATACGCAGTATTTT.

This chain links TRBV11-2 with TRBJ2-1, with TRBD2 matching over 11 bases. There are 13 residues in the CDR3. The V segment lost 1 base and the J segment 16 bases; nucleotides outside the gene matches: 6. The germline CDR1 and CDR2 sequences are SGHAT and FQNNGV. The CDR3 spells CASSLVLAGGGFF. CDR3 bases: TGTGCCAGCAGCTTAGTGTTAGCGGGAGGGGGTTTCTTC.

The CDR3 DNA sequence: TGTGCCAGCTGCCCGAAAGGTGGAGTGGCTCAGCCCCAGCATTTT. This codes for CASCPKGGVAQPQHF. The genes are TRBV18 and TRBJ1-5; D remains ambiguous. V lost 7 bases to trimming and J lost 6 bases, with 19 bases between them. Germline loops: CDR1 KGHSH, CDR2 LQKENI. This CDR3 is built from 15 residues. The full variable domain, with the rest looked up from reference TRBV18 and TRBJ1-5, is NAGVMQNPRHLVRRRGQEARLRCSPMKGHSHVYWYRQLPEEGLKFMVYLQKENIIDESGMPKERFSAEFPKEGPSILRIQQVVRGDSAAYFCASCPKGGVAQPQHFGDGTRLSIL.

This clone was observed a handful of times. The chain uses TRBV9 and TRBJ1-1, with D tentatively TRBD1 (5 bases). This CDR3 has 13 residues. V was clipped by 0 bases and J by 10 bases, with 13 bases between them. CDR1 is SGDLS and CDR2 is YYNGEE in the germline V gene. CDR3 residues: CASSVDLGGAAFF. The CDR3 DNA sequence: TGTGCCAGCAGCGTAGACCTCGGGGGAGCAGCTTTCTTT. Full variable domain (outside the CDR3, taken from reference TRBV9 and TRBJ1-1): DSGVTQTPKHLITATGQRVTLRCSPRSGDLSVYWYQQSLDQGLQFLIQYYNGEERAKGNILERFSAQQFPDLHSELNLSSLELGDSALYFCASSVDLGGAAFFGQGTRLTVV.

This chain links TRBV7-2 with TRBJ2-1, with 9 bases aligning to TRBD2. The CDR3 is 15 residues long. Germline CDR1 SGHTA, CDR2 FQGNSA. V lost 4 bases, J lost 5 bases, and 6 bases stayed unmatched. The CDR3 loop reads CASSSRLAGNNEQFF. DNA of the CDR3: TGTGCCAGCAGCTCCCGGCTAGCGGGGAACAATGAGCAGTTCTTC.

V usage is TRBV29-1 and J usage is TRBJ1-2, with D hard to call. The V end was cut by 3 bases, the J end by 4 bases, with 9 bases between. Germline assignment: CDR1 SQVTM and CDR2 ANQGSEA. The CDR3 consists of 12 residues. CDR3 sequence (DNA): TGCAGCGTTGACAGACTTGCCTATGGCTACACCTTC. Translation gives CSVDRLAYGYTF.

V usage is TRBV28 and J usage is TRBJ1-5, with D hard to call. The CDR3 is made up of 12 amino acids. V was pared by 3 bases and J by 7 bases, with 7 bases between. CDR1 and CDR2 from the germline V gene are MDHEN and SYDVKM. The CDR3 reads CASSLLVQPQHF. CDR3 in DNA: TGTGCCAGCAGTTTGTTAGTCCAGCCCCAGCATTTT.

This sequence joins TRBV11-2 and TRBJ2-7; the D is unclear. The germline V and J ends were trimmed by 0 bases and 2 bases, with 11 bases remaining between them. Germline loops: CDR1 SGHAT, CDR2 FQNNGV. The length of the CDR3 is 15 residues. The CDR3 bases are TGTGCCAGCAGCTTAGATGTGGTCGAGCCCTACGAGCAGTACTTC. Translated, it gives CASSLDVVEPYEQYF.

The rearrangement links TRBV15 to TRBJ1-5; 7 nucleotides align to TRBD1. Germline CDR1 reads LNHNV; CDR2 reads YYDKDF (reference sequence). Germline trimming cut 3 bases from V and 1 base from J; bases unmatched to any gene: 6. The CDR3 covers 16 residues. CDR3 nucleotide sequence: TGTGCCACCAGCAGGGGGGACAGCCTGAGCAATCAGCCCCAGCATTTT. This encodes CATSRGDSLSNQPQHF.

The chain employs TRBV30 and TRBJ1-5; weak D call: TRBD1 (5 bases). From germline, CDR1 is GTSNPN and CDR2 SVGIG (reference sequence). The CDR3 contains 15 residues. Trimming cost V 1 base and J 8 bases, with 18 bases left between them. The CDR3: CAWSEYGSLGEPQHF. In DNA, the CDR3 is TGTGCCTGGAGTGAATATGGGTCCCTAGGGGAGCCCCAGCATTTT. The full variable domain, its missing parts supplied by reference TRBV30 and TRBJ1-5, is SQTIHQWPATLVQPVGSPLSLECTVEGTSNPNLYWYRQAAGRGLQLLFYSVGIGQISSEVPQNLSASRPQDRQFILSSKKLLLSDSGFYLCAWSEYGSLGEPQHFGDGTRLSIL.

The CDR3 here is CASSARLAGVYEQYF. Here the CDR3 DNA reads TGTGCCAGCAGCGCCCGACTAGCGGGAGTCTACGAGCAGTACTTC. The J gene is TRBJ2-7, the V gene TRBV7-9; 12 nucleotides line up with TRBD2. The CDR3 sequence is 15 residues long. Germline CDR1 reads SEHNR; CDR2 reads FQNEAQ (reference sequence). V dropped 5 bases and J dropped 3; count of bases not matched to a gene: 5.

The chain carries TRBV15 and TRBJ1-1; 8 nucleotides line up with TRBD1. Germline values: CDR1 LNHNV, CDR2 YYDKDF (reference sequence). This CDR3 has 16 residues. V dropped 1 base and J dropped 0; count of bases not matched to a gene: 4. The CDR3 protein is CATSRGQGIMNTEAFF. The CDR3 DNA sequence: TGTGCCACCAGCAGAGGACAGGGGATAATGAACACTGAAGCTTTCTTT.